This is a list of T cell receptor beta chains from one sample in a study of T cells in Graves' hyperthyroidism and ophthalmopathy. MiXCR, run by TCRdb on the multiplex PCR reads, gives a single entry per CDR3 protein. The sample has around 350,000 distinct CDR3 sequences; 19% are singletons. The specimen was blood. The receptors shown here come from a woman under 30 with Graves' hyperthyroidism. CDR3s include the opening cysteine and the closing phenylalanine or tryptophan. The order of the fields is J gene, V gene, CDR3 protein.

TRBJ1-1 | TRBV3-1 | CASSPPGRLDTEAFF
TRBJ1-4 | TRBV2 | CASSNGDNGKLFF
TRBJ2-1 | TRBV7-8 | CASSSRGDKGYNEQFF
TRBJ2-5 | TRBV7-3 | CASSLGLGAQETQYF
TRBJ2-5 | TRBV5-1 | CASSLAEGYETQYF
TRBJ2-5 | TRBV12-5 | CASIGQGRETQYF
TRBJ2-7 | TRBV12-3/TRBV12-4 | CASSLTHEQYF
TRBJ2-7 | TRBV29-1 | CSVEEGGEQYF
TRBJ1-2 | TRBV29-1 | CSATGGTGTVYGYTF
TRBJ2-7 | TRBV5-1 | CATAPGQRGDEQYF
TRBJ2-2 | TRBV12-3/TRBV12-4 | CASSLEGTGELFF
TRBJ2-5 | TRBV20-1 | CSARAGVKQETQYF
TRBJ2-5 | TRBV11-2 | CASSVELAGAGETQYF
TRBJ2-7 | TRBV10-3 | CATTQNYEQYF
TRBJ1-3 | TRBV10-3 | CAISDRNSYYGNTIYF
TRBJ1-5 | TRBV27 | CASSLDYNQPQHF
TRBJ2-5 | TRBV5-5 | CASSLEGGRGETQYF
TRBJ1-5 | TRBV6-1 | CASSEFKNLGYSNQPQHF
TRBJ2-2 | TRBV5-1 | CASNSRENTGELFF
TRBJ1-3 | TRBV3-1 | CASSQRGLAGNTIYF
TRBJ2-5 | TRBV4-1 | CASSRGLAALEGRETQYF
TRBJ1-1 | TRBV4-2 | CASSPTLGGSTEAFF
TRBJ1-2 | TRBV20-1 | CSARDRQGWYGYTF
TRBJ1-2 | TRBV9 | CASSVEGQSYGYTF
TRBJ1-1 | TRBV6-2/TRBV6-3 | CASRRRQLMNTEAFF
TRBJ2-7 | TRBV11-2 | CASSTGQGSSYEQYF
TRBJ2-7 | TRBV5-1 | CASSLKPDSSTSHEQYF
TRBJ1-2 | TRBV10-2 | CASMDRQSYGYTF
TRBJ2-4 | TRBV11-2 | CASSLAGRLKNIQYF
TRBJ2-7 | TRBV6-1 | CASSPDLTGAGQYF